This paragraph covers one T cell receptor (beta chain) sequence. This clone was counted between two and nine times. Which antigen it targets is not known. No much larger clonotype is one base removed from it; base qualities were not supplied. The library was made by the immunoSEQ multiplex PCR assay. The multiplex PCR relied on a mix of 60 forward primers for TCR Vbeta segments and 13 reverse primers for TCR Jbeta segments. Amplification of the CDR3 region of rearranged TCR beta genes was performed with a multiplex PCR assay on genomic DNA. The Illumina HiSeq System was used to sequence the amplified TCR beta libraries as 87-base-pair reads. In the original analysis: A later analysis tallied 80 million to 95 million unique TCR beta chains across the 650 to 750 repertoires, and about 10 million of those chains were shared by two or more donors. To remove PCR and sequencing errors, raw reads were error-corrected and collapsed into unique sequences using a nearest-neighbor algorithm that merged closely related sequences. CDR3 sequences were aligned to IMGT reference sequences to assign V, D and J gene segments. For a sequence to be retained, a match of at least six nucleotides was required to both a V gene segment and a J gene segment. A rearrangement was called productive if the CDR3 had no stop codons and remained in frame with V and J, and every other rearrangement was called non-productive. Following IMGT convention, CDR3 was defined as the stretch from the second conserved V-encoded cysteine to the conserved J-encoded phenylalanine. The earlier analysis of 500 to 750 of the donors excluded any sequence lacking an unambiguous match to a single V gene segment. In an earlier analysis of a few hundred of the donors, a V segment was called functional when productive rearrangements were above 56.7%, and segregating when the standard deviation between donors exceeded 5%. A statistical classification framework was built for diagnosing cytomegalovirus status from the catalog of TCR beta chain sequences. V and J gene assignment, in a later analysis, came from comparing TCR nucleotide sequences with IMGT/GENE-DB human TR gene sequences. Using the TCRdist pipeline, a later analysis assigned CDR3 sequences along with most-parsimonious VDJ recombination scenarios. In a later analysis, each TCR beta chain was defined by its CDR3 amino acid sequence together with its V-gene family, and reads lacking a unique V-gene family were excluded. To address suspected cross-contamination and a sequencing artifact, a later analysis removed roughly 640 highly shared, low-generation-probability nucleotide sequences. A later analysis calculated a clonal expansion index for each public chain from normalized within-repertoire ranks of inferred template counts. In a later analysis, generation probabilities were computed with a VDJ recombination model fitted to out-of-frame rearrangements, and the resulting probabilities were checked against IGoR. In a later analysis, hypergeometric tests were used to score TCR-TCR, TCR-HLA and TCR-CMV co-occurrence, with a repertoire-size bias correction applied to TCR pairs. In a later analysis, false discovery rates were estimated by permuting HLA or CMV assignments 20 times. A later analysis grouped co-occurring TCRs with DBSCAN, adding TCRdist sequence similarity when clustering within HLA-allele-positive subsets. Co-occurrence clustering excluded repertoires with fewer than 30,000 or more than 120,000 public chains, plus five with anomalous nucleotide sharing. Here the immuneACCESS table is served through TCRdb, limited to in-frame sequences with V and J called. Missing clones are a known gap in these copies; in checked studies unresolved V genes cover under half, and the rest lacks a known reason. Clonal size and the V and J genes are those of that table, whereas D and trimming came from the DNA. In all, the sample holds some 130,000 clones, and approximately 70% of those were seen once. Approximately 1.6% of the sample comes from the top ten.

This sample was included in a study of cytomegalovirus exposure and HLA in healthy donors (dated 2017 in TCRdb). With respect to the entire study: According to an earlier analysis of 587 of the donors, 150 million to 200 million T cells yielded some 120 million unique TCR beta sequences and around 300 Gb of sequence data. About 300 gigabases of sequencing data and around 80 million unique TCR sequences made up an early release that covered approximately 650 HLA-typed donors. Of the approximately 400 genotyped donors, approximately 80% fell in the genetic ancestry cluster associated with self-reported Caucasian donors. The aim of the study was to test whether cataloging public T cell receptors could identify signatures of past pathogen exposure. Using immunosequencing, the study profiled T cell repertoires from about 620 subjects and related those repertoires to cytomegalovirus serostatus. Along with the roughly 670-subject first cohort, a separate validation cohort of around 120 different subjects was used. The study combined high-throughput TCR immunosequencing, statistical association of individual TCRs with disease status, and machine learning to predict cytomegalovirus infection status. A later analysis re-examined previously published TCR beta repertoires from 610 or so donors and added high-resolution HLA genotyping to investigate patterns of TCR occurrence. In the later analysis, no new phenotypic data were used to find candidate immune exposures; instead, reliance was placed on TCR beta sequences and their occurrence across donors. An earlier analysis of around 580 of the donors used high-throughput TCR beta sequencing to judge whether each TCR beta V gene segment behaved as functional or pseudogenic. Donor age, sex, ethnicity and CMV serostatus were compiled alongside the repertoire data. A later genetic analysis used genome-wide SNP genotypes for about 55% of the 666 donors, treating that subset as a discovery cohort. All discovery cohort repertoires had been generated using a single sequencing platform. HLA typing included class I and class II loci at four-digit resolution. Typing coverage varied by locus: roughly 620-640 donors for A, B, C, DRB1 and DQB1; roughly 500 for DQA1; approximately 570 for DPA1; about 450 for DPB1. About five DR-DQ haplotypes were treated as single units for association and clustering because of strong linkage in the cohort. Across about 380 genotyped donors of the cohort, an average of about 240,000 unique TCR beta nucleotide sequences per donor were sequenced, and roughly a sixth of those sequences were non-productive. General conclusions and limits of the study: Linkage disequilibrium might explain the correlated functional status among segregating V segments, but an unknown experimental factor could not be excluded. The authors suggested that the approach could potentially be generalized to other disease states and immunological phenotypes. While some public TCRs were present in many individuals, most TCR sequences turned up only very rarely across donors. CMV serostatus was the only immune exposure information available for the cohort. The classifier was reported to diagnose cytomegalovirus status with high specificity and sensitivity in both the original and validation cohorts. At a false discovery rate of 0.05, a later analysis linked around 15,000 TCR beta sequences to specific HLA alleles. Because counts were too low, some 16 rarely observed V segments, including chromosome 9 orphons, were excluded from the earlier analysis of several hundred of the donors. Because some donors lacked HLA typing at each locus, the association tests relied only on the typed subset. Several of the top co-occurrence clusters appeared to be linked to parvovirus B19, influenza, CMV and Epstein-Barr virus, according to a later analysis. Most CMV-associated TCR beta chains appeared to be HLA-restricted in a later analysis, and the HLA associations seemed to be driven largely by CMV exposure. In a later analysis, HLA-associated TCR beta chains showed more clonal expansion and lower generation probabilities than non-associated chains that were equally common. An earlier analysis of roughly 570 of the donors showed that most TCR beta V segments appeared in productive rearrangements either about 90% or about 30% of the time, which broadly matched IMGT annotations. An association between a missense DCLRE1C variant and V-gene and J-gene trimming of TCR beta chains was found in a later genetic analysis and replicated in an independent cohort. A further reported finding was that TCR beta sequences accurately predicted the HLA-A and HLA-B alleles for most subjects in the first cohort. The study listed 170 or so TCR beta chains as associated with cytomegalovirus. The presence/absence analyses assumed that sequencing depth was roughly uniform across donors, and that assumption may not be true. When HLA alleles, especially DR and DQ, strongly co-occurred, attributing TCR associations to individual alleles was difficult. A group of highly shared sequence variants was considered likely to be a technical artifact of the sequencing pipeline. Compared with the approximately 670-donor mean, donors in an Asian-associated ancestry cluster had fewer N-insertions in productive TCRs, according to a later genetic analysis. In this cohort, only TCR beta chains were sequenced, and detectable features were limited by the absence of alpha or paired-chain data. In vitro tests confirmed that a few of the cytomegalovirus-associated TCR beta chains recognize cytomegalovirus antigens. In a later analysis, the rate of TCR association differed among HLA loci, with DRB1 alleles having the most associated TCRs and HLA-C alleles having the fewest.

The cohort was made up of approximately 670 healthy bone marrow donors. At the time of sampling, every cohort member was nominally healthy, though immune exposures that went unrecorded were likely present. Of the approximately 620 cohort members, approximately 300 had a positive CMV serostatus and about 360 had a negative one, while no CMV serostatus was recorded for the donor. Each donor provided a peripheral blood sample, and peripheral blood mononuclear cells were used for TCR beta sequencing. Genomic DNA was extracted from the blood cell samples with the Qiagen DNeasy Blood Extraction Kit. This receptor was taken from a human donor in good health. The sequenced sample consisted of PBMCs.

In nucleotide form, the sequence is TGCGCCAGCAGCCTCCTTACGGGAGGCTCCTACGAGCAGTACTTC. This sequence encodes CASSLLTGGSYEQYF. This chain is built from TRBV4-1 and TRBJ2-7; TRBD2 lines up with 7 middle nucleotides. Per the germline V gene, MGHRA is the CDR1 and YSYEKL is the CDR2. The CDR3 runs 15 amino acids, cysteine and phenylalanine included. Only CDR3 DNA remains: 45 bases, in frame from the first base. Germline trimming amounts to 4 bases on V and 0 bases on J, with 6 as the count of junction bases outside the gene matches.